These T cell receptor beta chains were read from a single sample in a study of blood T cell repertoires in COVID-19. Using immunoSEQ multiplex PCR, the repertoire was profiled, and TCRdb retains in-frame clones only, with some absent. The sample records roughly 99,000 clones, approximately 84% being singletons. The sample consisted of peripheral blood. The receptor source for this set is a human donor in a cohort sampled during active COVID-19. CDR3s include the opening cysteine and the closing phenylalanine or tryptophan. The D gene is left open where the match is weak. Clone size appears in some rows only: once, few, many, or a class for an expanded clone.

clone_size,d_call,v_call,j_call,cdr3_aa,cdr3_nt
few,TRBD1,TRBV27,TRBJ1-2,CASSLGRTGRDGYTF,TGTGCCAGCAGTTTAGGGCGGACAGGCCGGGATGGCTACACCTTC
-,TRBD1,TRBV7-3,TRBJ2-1,CASSLNPGQGAYNEQFF,TGTGCCAGCAGCTTAAACCCCGGGCAGGGGGCCTACAATGAGCAGTTCTTC
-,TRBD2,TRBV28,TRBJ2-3,CASRSRTSGRVTDTQYF,TGTGCCAGCAGATCGAGGACTAGCGGGAGGGTGACAGATACGCAGTATTTT
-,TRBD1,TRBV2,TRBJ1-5,CASSIGQGLNQPQHF,TGTGCCAGCAGTATAGGACAGGGCCTAAATCAGCCCCAGCATTTT
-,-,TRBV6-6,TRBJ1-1,CASSWGPRAEAFF,TGTGCCAGCAGTTGGGGTCCGCGGGCTGAAGCTTTCTTT
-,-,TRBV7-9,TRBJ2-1,CASSLERTAENEQFF,TGTGCCAGCAGCTTAGAGAGGACAGCAGAGAATGAGCAGTTCTTC
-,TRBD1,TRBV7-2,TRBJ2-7,CASSPKWQGAYEQYF,TGTGCCAGCAGCCCAAAATGGCAGGGGGCATACGAGCAGTACTTC
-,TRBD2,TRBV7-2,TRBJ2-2,CASSLIAGVYTGELFF,TGTGCCAGCAGCTTAATAGCGGGAGTGTACACCGGGGAGCTGTTTTTT
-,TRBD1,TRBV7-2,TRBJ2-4,CASSLVLGQGNIQYF,TGTGCCAGCAGCTTAGTGCTAGGACAGGGGAACATTCAGTACTTC
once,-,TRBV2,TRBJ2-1,CASKSVSYNEQFF,TGTGCCAGCAAGAGTGTCTCCTACAATGAGCAGTTCTTC
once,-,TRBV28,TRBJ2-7,CASAPMGRGVGVEQYF,TGTGCCAGCGCCCCGATGGGGCGGGGAGTCGGAGTGGAGCAGTACTTC